Below, one T cell receptor (beta chain) is given with its context. Its antigen is not identified. The sample is drawn from a study of cytomegalovirus exposure and HLA in healthy donors. Looked up from germline, CDR1 is MRHNA and CDR2 is SNTAGT. V trimming: 7 bases; J trimming: 0 bases; junction bases outside the gene matches: 5. The CDR3 totals 15 residues. Vbeta (60) and Jbeta (13) primers were used in the PCR. This table comes from immunoSEQ multiplex PCR, and its TCRdb copy is limited to in-frame clones, with some not included. This table holds about 160,000 clones, about 88% found once. Study-wide findings and caveats: Overall, around 160 TCR beta chains were annotated as cytomegalovirus-associated. Rarity marked most TCR sequences, yet some public TCRs occurred in many donors. In vitro assays verified that three CMV-associated chains recognized CMV antigens specifically.

The sequenced material came from PBMCs. The chain joins TRBV6-4 to TRBJ2-2, with 7 nucleotides matching TRBD2. This receptor was obtained from a woman under 30 in good health and CMV-seronegative. The CDR3 DNA sequence: TGTGCCAGCATTACGGGACTATCGAACACCGGGGAGCTGTTTTTT. Its translation: CASITGLSNTGELFF.